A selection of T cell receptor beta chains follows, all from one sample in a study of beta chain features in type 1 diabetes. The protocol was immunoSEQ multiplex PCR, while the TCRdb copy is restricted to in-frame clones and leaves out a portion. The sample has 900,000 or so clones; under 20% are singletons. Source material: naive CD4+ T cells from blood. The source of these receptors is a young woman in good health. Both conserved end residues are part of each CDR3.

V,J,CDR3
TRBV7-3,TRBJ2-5,CASSSGKTQYF
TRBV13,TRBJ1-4,CASSVRGATNEKLFF
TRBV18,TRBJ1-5,CASSLTGQGLGEPQHF
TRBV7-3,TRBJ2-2,CASSLGGDTGELFF
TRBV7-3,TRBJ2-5,CASSLTGTGFQETQYF
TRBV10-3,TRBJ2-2,CATTEDRNTGELFF
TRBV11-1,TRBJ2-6,CASSLGSSGANVLTF
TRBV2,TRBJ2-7,CASRLAGGHEQYF
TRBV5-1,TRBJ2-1,CASSSTSGNPYNEQFF
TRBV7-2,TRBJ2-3,CASSLKRGTGTTDTQYF
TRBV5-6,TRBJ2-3,CASSLAKRGGDTQYF
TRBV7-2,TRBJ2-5,CASSLTSDRETQYF
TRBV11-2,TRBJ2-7,CASSLEVGNYEQYF
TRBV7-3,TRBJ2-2,CASSLVGLANGELFF
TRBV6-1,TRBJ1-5,CASSPGTSGPRVHF
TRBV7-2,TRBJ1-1,CASSLARNTEAFF
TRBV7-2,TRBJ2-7,CASSLVGDSSYEQYF
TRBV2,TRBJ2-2,CASRQENTGELFF
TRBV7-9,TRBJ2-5,CASSLQRGIGETQYF
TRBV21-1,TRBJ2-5,CASSKSKDRPPGTQYF
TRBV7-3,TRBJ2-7,CASSLGSGSDEQYF
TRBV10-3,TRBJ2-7,CAIRDRDRGTYEQYF
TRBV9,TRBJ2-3,CASSVRQGTDTQYF
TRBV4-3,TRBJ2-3,CASSQAHSTDTQYF
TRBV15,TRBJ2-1,CATSRYNNEQFF
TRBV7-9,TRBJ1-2,CASSLRDSYGYTF
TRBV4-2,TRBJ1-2,CASSQGPGGDYGYTF
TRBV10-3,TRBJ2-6,CAISGANVLTF
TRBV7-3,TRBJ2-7,CASSPNLGLAGGPYEQYF
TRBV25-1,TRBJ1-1,CASRPKGLLVDTEAFF
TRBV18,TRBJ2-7,CASSPDRVKEQYF
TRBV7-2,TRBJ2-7,CASSLVSGVVHEQYF
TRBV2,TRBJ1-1,CASSEEGARTEAFF
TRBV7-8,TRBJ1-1,CASSLARAAEAFF
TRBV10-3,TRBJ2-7,CANPSLAGHSYEQYF
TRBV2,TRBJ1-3,CASSEVGGNTIYF
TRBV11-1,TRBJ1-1,CASSPNSGEGTEAFF
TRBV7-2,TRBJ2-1,CASSLVSGPDNEQFF
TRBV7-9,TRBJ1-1,CASSRDMNTEAFF
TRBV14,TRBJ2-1,CASSLLRTSGDNEQFF
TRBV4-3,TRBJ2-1,CASSQGWVGHLSSSYNEQFF
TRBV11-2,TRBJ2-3,CASSHGVSTDTQYF
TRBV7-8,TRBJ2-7,CASNLRPGPYEQYF
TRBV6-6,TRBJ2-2,CASKTSRGAGELFF
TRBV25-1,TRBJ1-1,CASTAPGTVDTEAFF
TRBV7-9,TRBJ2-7,CASSHSSGLLYEQYF
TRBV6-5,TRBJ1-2,CASSYSISGGYGYTF
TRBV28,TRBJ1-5,CASSPGTGVHPQHF
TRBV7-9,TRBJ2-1,CASRNRVDNEQFF
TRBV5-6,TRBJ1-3,CASSQLRLGSGNTIYF
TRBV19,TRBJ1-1,CASSRPDRANTEAFF